The 10 T cell receptor beta chains listed next were all sequenced from one sample in a study of T cells after yellow fever vaccination. TCRdb ran MiXCR on the 5' RACE reads and lists one entry per CDR3 protein. The sample consists of 250,000 to 300,000 distinct CDR3 sequences, about 5% of them appearing once. Sequences were derived from CD4+ T cells sorted from PBMCs, sampled on the day of the yellow fever booster vaccination. All receptors derive from a man aged 18 to 30 who received the YFV17D yellow fever vaccine.

The chain combines TRBV11-2 with TRBJ1-1; no reliable D call. The germline gives CDR1 SGHAT, CDR2 FQNNGV. The V and J ends lost 3 bases and 11 bases respectively, with 13 bases between them. This CDR3 is 12 amino acids long. The DNA of the CDR3 is TGTGCCAGCAGCTTCGGACCCTCTGGGGCTTTCTTT. It translates to CASSFGPSGAFF.

The chain uses TRBV7-9 and TRBJ2-3; 10 nucleotides align to TRBD1. V lost 5 bases to trimming and J lost 0 bases; unmatched junction nucleotides: 11. Looked up from germline, CDR1 is SEHNR and CDR2 is FQNEAQ (reference sequence). CDR3 length: 18 amino acids. CDR3 amino acids: CASSPWSGGQGSTDTQYF. The CDR3 nucleotides read TGTGCCAGCAGCCCCTGGTCGGGGGGACAGGGGAGCACAGATACGCAGTATTTT.

This clonotype showed up just a few times. This chain uses TRBV30 with TRBJ1-1; D gene unclear. Trimming took off 5 bases at V and 3 bases at J, with 7 bases between the two ends. The V gene's germline CDR1 is GTSNPN and CDR2 SVGIG (reference sequence). The CDR3 consists of 11 residues. CDR3 region: CAWGRYTEAFF. The CDR3 DNA reads as TGTGCCTGGGGTAGATACACTGAAGCTTTCTTT.

This clonotype has more than one count but fewer than ten. The chain links TRBV5-4 to TRBJ2-7, with 7 bases fitting TRBD1. The V gene end was trimmed by 4 bases and the J gene end by 6 bases; junction bases not matched to a gene: 4. Looked up from germline, CDR1 is SGHNT and CDR2 is YYREEE (reference sequence). CDR3 length: 12 residues. The CDR3 here is CASSDYRGEQYF. The CDR3 DNA reads TGTGCCAGCAGCGACTACAGGGGCGAGCAGTACTTC.

Only a few counts were recorded for this clonotype. This CDR3 is CATSRNQPLSADTQYF. DNA for the CDR3: TGTGCCACCAGCAGAAACCAACCTCTAAGCGCCGATACGCAGTATTTT. The J gene is TRBJ2-3, the V gene TRBV15; D unclear. V was clipped by 2 bases and J by 6 bases, with 18 bases between them. Germline CDR1 LNHNV, CDR2 YYDKDF (reference sequence). There are 16 residues in the CDR3.

This clonotype has a handful of counts. The chain is built from TRBV20-1 and TRBJ1-2; TRBD1 matches at 10 bases. With V trimmed by 3 bases and J by 4 bases, 5 bases remained unmatched. Per the germline V gene, CDR1 is DFQATT and CDR2 is SNEGSKA (reference sequence). The CDR3 runs 14 residues. The CDR3 protein is CSASMGQGIYGYTF. The CDR3 nucleotides are TGCAGTGCTAGTATGGGACAGGGGATCTATGGCTACACCTTC.

At least ten counts were recorded for this clonotype. The chain couples TRBV4-1 to TRBJ2-5; 13 positions match TRBD2. The CDR3 has 17 residues. From germline, CDR1 is MGHRA and CDR2 YSYEKL. V shed 0 bases, J shed 2 bases, and the junction held 3 bases outside the gene matches. This CDR3 reads CASSQEWTSGGQETQYF. CDR3 nucleotides: TGCGCCAGCAGCCAAGAATGGACTAGCGGGGGTCAAGAGACCCAGTACTTC.

Only a few counts were recorded for this clonotype. The rearrangement uses TRBV5-1 and TRBJ1-4, with 7 bases fitting TRBD1. With 5 bases clipped from V and 6 bases from J, the junction kept 7 bases outside the gene matches. The germline gives CDR1 SGHRS, CDR2 YFSETQ. The CDR3 totals 14 residues. CDR3 protein: CASSLTGSDEKLFF. The CDR3 nucleotides are TGCGCCAGCAGTTTGACAGGGTCGGATGAAAAACTGTTTTTT.

The J gene is TRBJ2-5, the V gene TRBV9; possible D gene TRBD2, 5 bases. CDR3 length: 13 amino acids. V was shortened by 7 bases and J by 7 bases, with 17 bases between the two germline ends. Germline CDR1 is SGDLS and CDR2 is YYNGEE. The CDR3 DNA follows: TGTGCCAGCTCCGGGGATCCCACAATGACCCAGTACTTC. It specifies CASSGDPTMTQYF.

The chain employs TRBV20-1 and TRBJ2-7, with D possibly matching TRBD2 (5 bases). The CDR3 spans 14 residues. Germline assignment: CDR1 DFQATT and CDR2 SNEGSKA (reference sequence). V was clipped by 4 bases and J by 2 bases, with 15 bases between them. This CDR3 is CSATDWVEPYEQYF. The CDR3 nucleotides read TGCAGTGCTACGGACTGGGTGGAACCCTACGAGCAGTACTTC.